This T cell receptor (beta chain) was identified in a study of T-cell reconstitution after alpha-beta-depleted transplantation in children. This clonotype turned up a few times. The library targeted TCRbeta and was prepared with unique molecular identifiers. Each CDR3 protein gets one entry after TCRdb re-called the PCR reads with MiXCR. The sample has some 280,000 distinct CDR3 sequences; about 10% are singletons. CDR1 is LNHDA, CDR2 SQIVND, per germline (reference sequence). The CDR3 extends over 15 amino acids. Trimming at V came to 6 bases and at J to 0 bases, leaving 5 bases not matched to a gene.

The origin of this receptor is a human donor who donated a stem cell graft to a child with SCID. Sequenced material: PBMCs from the stem cell graft donor, taken from the stem cell graft. The gene calls are TRBV19 and TRBJ1-5; 7 bases are shared with TRBD1. As DNA, the CDR3 is TGTGCCAGTAGAAGACAGGGAAATAGCAATCAGCCCCAGCATTTT. The encoded protein is CASRRQGNSNQPQHF.